Listed here is a single T cell receptor beta chain. One end of the junction is discordant with germline, which a read error may explain. The source of the sample is a study of blood T cell repertoires in COVID-19. Study-level information: The United States, Italy and Spain were the sources of the acute and convalescent COVID-19 samples. Nucleic acid was either cDNA or gDNA, and it came from T cells, B-cell-depleted T cells, or PBMCs.

Germline values: CDR1 SNHLY, CDR2 FYNNEI. The CDR3 has 13 amino acids. Per the authors' pipeline: Reference gene primer amplification gave estimated nucleated cell counts. Profiled with immunoSEQ multiplex PCR; TCRdb holds only in-frame clones, not every one. For V, J and clone size, that table is used; D and trimming come from the DNA. The sample consists of fewer than 150,000 clones, about 90% of them appearing once. Sequencing was performed on peripheral blood. This clonotype was obtained from a woman at least 80 years old with acute or convalescent COVID-19. This sequence joins TRBV2 and TRBJ1-4, with D maybe TRBD1 (5 bases). The CDR3 reads CASREGAWEKLFF. As DNA, the CDR3 is TGTGCCAGCAGGGAAGGGGCTTGGGAAAAACTGTTTTTT.